These T cell receptor beta chains were read from a single sample in a study of blood T cell repertoires in COVID-19. Produced via immunoSEQ multiplex PCR; TCRdb's table is partial and in-frame only. This table has over 100,000 clones, roughly 86% appearing once. The sample taken for sequencing was peripheral blood. These receptors originate from a woman aged 70-85 years with COVID-19, enrolled during active disease. Each CDR3 is given with its conserved first and last residue. A D gene is named only where the DNA matches it firmly. A row's size may be missing; if present it is once, few, many or a size class.

D gene	clone size	V gene	J gene	CDR3 protein	CDR3 DNA
TRBD1	NA	TRBV28	TRBJ1-1	CASSPPPGGMAEAFF	TGTGCCAGCAGTCCCCCTCCAGGGGGCATGGCTGAAGCTTTCTTT
NA	once	TRBV29-1	TRBJ1-4	CSARQAPNEKLFF	TGCAGCGCAAGACAGGCGCCTAATGAAAAACTGTTTTTT
TRBD1	NA	TRBV10-3	TRBJ2-1	CAISERQGATSEQFF	TGTGCCATCAGTGAGCGACAGGGGGCGACAAGTGAGCAGTTCTTC
NA	once	TRBV2	TRBJ1-5	CASSEGVDQPQHF	TGTGCCAGCTCTGAGGGGGTCGATCAGCCCCAGCATTTT
NA	NA	TRBV5-1	TRBJ1-1	CASSLGGGKSEAFF	TGCGCCAGCAGCTTGGGAGGGGGAAAGTCTGAAGCTTTCTTT
NA	NA	TRBV24-1	TRBJ1-2	CATSDRTSGNYGYTF	TGTGCCACCAGTGATCGGACCAGCGGGAACTATGGCTACACCTTC
TRBD1	once	TRBV7-2	TRBJ1-5	CASSLRTGGDQPQHF	TGTGCCAGCAGCTTGAGGACAGGGGGGGATCAGCCCCAGCATTTT
TRBD1	NA	TRBV15	TRBJ1-6	CATSRGKTGDNSPLHF	TGTGCCACCAGCAGAGGGAAGACAGGGGACAATTCACCCCTCCACTTT
TRBD1	NA	TRBV4-1	TRBJ1-4	CASSQDPGTGVATNEKLFF	TGCGCCAGCAGCCAAGATCCCGGGACAGGGGTCGCAACTAATGAAAAACTGTTTTTT
NA	NA	TRBV29-1	TRBJ2-1	CSVAPAREQFF	TGCAGCGTTGCGCCAGCGCGCGAGCAGTTCTTC
NA	NA	TRBV3-1/TRBV3-2	TRBJ2-3	CASSQYGSRTDTQYF	TGTGCCAGCAGCCAATATGGGAGCCGCACAGATACGCAGTATTTT
NA	NA	TRBV10-3	TRBJ1-1	CAIRREDTEAFF	TGTGCCATCAGGAGGGAGGACACTGAAGCTTTCTTT
NA	NA	TRBV5-4	TRBJ1-1	CASSLGGGRGSLNTEAFF	TGTGCCAGCAGCTTGGGGGGAGGGAGGGGCTCACTGAACACTGAAGCTTTCTTT
TRBD2	NA	TRBV27	TRBJ2-3	CASSSRYSGGDTDTQYF	TGTGCCAGCAGTTCCCGTTACAGCGGGGGGGACACAGATACGCAGTATTTT
NA	NA	TRBV3-1/TRBV3-2	TRBJ2-7	CASSQVSVTYEQYF	TGTGCCAGCAGCCAAGTTAGTGTTACCTACGAGCAGTACTTC
NA	NA	TRBV7-7	TRBJ2-2	CASTSSPQVTGELFF	TGTGCTAGCACCTCCAGTCCCCAGGTGACCGGGGAGCTGTTTTTT
NA	NA	TRBV6-2/TRBV6-3	TRBJ1-2	CASSYTGGGNYGYTF	TGTGCCAGCAGTTACACCGGCGGGGGGAACTATGGCTACACCTTC
NA	NA	TRBV5-8	TRBJ1-6	CASSLVPLPRNSPLHF	TGTGCCAGCAGCTTAGTGCCGCTACCGAGAAATTCACCCCTCCACTTT
NA	NA	TRBV10-3	TRBJ1-2	CAISELGVRGYGYTF	TGTGCCATCAGTGAGCTCGGCGTCAGGGGATATGGCTACACCTTC
TRBD2	NA	TRBV28	TRBJ2-3	CASSFIAGETDTQYF	TGTGCCAGCAGTTTTATAGCGGGGGAAACAGATACGCAGTATTTT
NA	NA	TRBV3-1/TRBV3-2	TRBJ1-3	CASSPGGFGNTIYF	TGTGCCAGCAGCCCTGGGGGCTTCGGAAACACCATATATTTT
TRBD1	NA	TRBV7-9	TRBJ1-1	CASSPLGQGGTEAFF	TGTGCCAGCAGCCCCCTGGGACAGGGAGGAACTGAAGCTTTCTTT
NA	once	TRBV5-4	TRBJ1-2	CASSLVQSYGYTF	TGTGCCAGCAGCTTGGTACAGAGCTATGGCTACACCTTC
NA	NA	TRBV2	TRBJ1-2	CASSLGGWGYTF	TGTGCCAGCAGTTTGGGGGGTTGGGGCTACACCTTC